This T cell receptor (beta chain) was sequenced during a study of blood T cell repertoires in COVID-19. Germline V gene data show CDR1 as SGHRS and CDR2 as YFSETQ. This CDR3 is built from 14 residues. V lost 4 bases, J lost 5 bases, and 7 bases stayed unmatched. Generated by immunoSEQ multiplex PCR, the TCRdb table keeps only in-frame clones and is missing some. The sample lists about 200,000 clones; approximately 84% were seen once. The source is an older woman with active or convalescent COVID-19. This rearrangement joins TRBV5-1 to TRBJ2-3, with 7 positions matching TRBD1. Sequencing was carried out using peripheral blood. The CDR3 nucleotides read TGCGCCAGCAGCATAACAGGGGTTGGAGATACGCAGTATTTT. Encoded protein: CASSITGVGDTQYF.